The present T cell receptor beta chain was sequenced within a study of PD-1 blockade in classical Hodgkin lymphoma. Study-wide results and limits: Prior therapy or disease activity may underlie the repertoire differences, whose causes remain undefined. The study reported lower baseline TCR diversity in newly diagnosed patients than in healthy donors.

The time point was: newly diagnosed, previously untreated cHL patient sample. The V and J ends lost 4 bases and 4 bases respectively, with 9 bases between them. CDR1 SGHDT and CDR2 YYEEEE come from the germline V gene. This CDR3 has 14 residues. In the case of this clone: Its specificity is not known.

Profiled with immunoSEQ multiplex PCR; TCRdb holds only in-frame clones, not every one. The sample has about 25,000 clones; approximately 95% are singletons. V and J are TRBV5-6 and TRBJ2-6; D gene ambiguous. This receptor was taken from a human donor with classical Hodgkin lymphoma. Sequencing used peripheral blood mononuclear cells (PBMCs). The CDR3 sequence: CASSRTGGANVLTF. CDR3 DNA: TGTGCCAGCAGCCGCACCGGCGGGGCCAACGTCCTGACTTTC.